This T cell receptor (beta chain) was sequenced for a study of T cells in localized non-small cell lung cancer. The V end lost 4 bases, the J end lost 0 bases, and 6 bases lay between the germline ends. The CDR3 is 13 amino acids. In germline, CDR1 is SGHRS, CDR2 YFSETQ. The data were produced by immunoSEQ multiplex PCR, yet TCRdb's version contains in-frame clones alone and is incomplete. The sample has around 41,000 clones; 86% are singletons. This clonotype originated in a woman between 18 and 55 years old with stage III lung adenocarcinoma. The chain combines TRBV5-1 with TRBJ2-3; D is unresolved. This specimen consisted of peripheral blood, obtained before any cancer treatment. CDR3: CASSVTSTDTQYF. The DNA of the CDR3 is TGCGCCAGCAGCGTAACTAGCACAGATACGCAGTATTTT.